A single sample gave rise to the 5 T cell receptor beta chains below, sequenced in a study of cytomegalovirus exposure and HLA in healthy donors. TCRdb keeps only in-frame clones here, not all; method: immunoSEQ multiplex PCR. The sample lists 130,000 or so clones, 80% to 90% occurring once. Sequencing was done on a sample of PBMCs. The source of these receptors is a woman between 18 and 29 years old in good health and CMV-seropositive.

V usage is TRBV30 and J usage is TRBJ2-7; 8 bases align to TRBD2. The V segment lost 4 bases and the J segment 8 bases; nucleotides outside the gene matches: 19. Per germline, CDR1 GTSNPN and CDR2 SVGIG (reference sequence). The CDR3 loop spans 16 amino acids. CDR3 residues: CAWTAGAGGPTRKQYF. CDR3 nucleotide sequence: TGTGCCTGGACTGCAGGGGCGGGGGGTCCTACGAGGAAGCAGTACTTC.

Turning to this clone: Other DNA sequences within the sample encode an identical CDR3. The rearrangement links TRBV7-2 to TRBJ2-1; 9 bases agree with TRBD2. Germline CDR1 reads SGHTA; CDR2 reads FQGNSA. Trimming removed 3 bases from V and 4 bases from J; junction bases left unmatched: 4. The CDR3 is 15 residues long. Written as DNA, the CDR3 is TGTGCCAGCAGCTTGACTAGCGGCCCGTACAATGAGCAGTTCTTC. Protein: CASSLTSGPYNEQFF.

In its sample, this clone was seen a few times. The J gene is TRBJ1-6, the V gene TRBV5-1, with D perhaps TRBD1 (5 bases). CDR1 is SGHRS, CDR2 YFSETQ, per germline. The CDR3 consists of 12 residues. V shed 4 bases and J shed 8 bases, with 7 bases lying between them. The CDR3 is CASSLGDSPLHF. The DNA for the CDR3 is TGCGCCAGCAGCCTAGGGGATTCACCCCTCCACTTT.

The rearrangement uses TRBV5-1 and TRBJ2-7; the match to TRBD2 covers 15 bases. J gave up 6 bases and V 5 bases, and 6 bases lay outside the gene matches. CDR1 and CDR2 (germline): SGHRS, YFSETQ. The CDR3 extends over 15 amino acids. CDR3 sequence: CASRRTSGGAGEQYF. The CDR3 DNA is TGCGCCAGCAGACGGACTAGCGGGGGGGCCGGCGAGCAGTACTTC. The full variable domain, with the rest looked up from reference TRBV5-1 and TRBJ2-7, is KAGVTQTPRYLIKTRGQQVTLSCSPISGHRSVSWYQQTPGQGLQFLFEYFSETQRNKGNFPGRFSGRQFSNSRSEMNVSTLELGDSALYLCASRRTSGGAGEQYFGPGTRLTVT.

The rearrangement uses TRBV19 and TRBJ2-1; 10 nucleotides align to TRBD2. Per germline, CDR1 LNHDA and CDR2 SQIVND (reference sequence). Trimming at V came to 4 bases and at J to 4 bases, leaving 10 bases not matched to a gene. This CDR3 contains 17 residues. CDR3 nucleotides: TGTGCCAGTAGTAACGTGGTAGCGGGGGGCCTATACAATGAGCAGTTCTTC. Its protein is CASSNVVAGGLYNEQFF.